This entry is about one T cell receptor (beta chain). This sample was taken from a study of blood T cell repertoires in COVID-19. The overall study: Both acute and convalescent COVID-19 samples were obtained from the United States, Italy and Spain.

Libraries were prepared by immunoSEQ multiplex PCR; TCRdb keeps only in-frame clonotypes and omits some of them. The sample shows more than 300,000 clones, about 90% of them seen only once. The CDR3 totals 15 residues. The germline V gene encodes CDR1 SGHRS and CDR2 YFSETQ. V lost 0 bases and J 1 base, leaving 10 bases between the germline ends. The source material was peripheral blood. The chain carries TRBV5-1 and TRBJ1-1; possibly TRBD1 for D (5 bases). The TCR was taken from a woman aged 40 to 49 with COVID-19, enrolled during active disease. The chain's CDR3 is CASSLEGQGNTEAFF. CDR3 DNA sequence: TGCGCCAGCAGCTTGGAGGGGCAGGGGAACACTGAAGCTTTCTTT.